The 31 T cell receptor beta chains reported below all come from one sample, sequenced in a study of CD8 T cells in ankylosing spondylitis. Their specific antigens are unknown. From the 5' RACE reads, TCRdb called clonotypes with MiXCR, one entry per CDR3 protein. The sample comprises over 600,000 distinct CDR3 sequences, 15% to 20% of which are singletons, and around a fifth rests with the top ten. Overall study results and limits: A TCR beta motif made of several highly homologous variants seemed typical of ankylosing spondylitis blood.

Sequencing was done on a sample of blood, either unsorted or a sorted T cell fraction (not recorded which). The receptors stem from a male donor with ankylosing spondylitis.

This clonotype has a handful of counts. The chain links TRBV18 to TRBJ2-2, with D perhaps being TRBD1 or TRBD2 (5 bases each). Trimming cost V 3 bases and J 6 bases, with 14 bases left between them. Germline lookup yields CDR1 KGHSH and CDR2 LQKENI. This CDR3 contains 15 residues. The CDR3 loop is CASSPRDAYAGELFF. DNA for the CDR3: TGTGCCAGCTCACCCCGGGACGCCTACGCCGGGGAGCTGTTTTTT.

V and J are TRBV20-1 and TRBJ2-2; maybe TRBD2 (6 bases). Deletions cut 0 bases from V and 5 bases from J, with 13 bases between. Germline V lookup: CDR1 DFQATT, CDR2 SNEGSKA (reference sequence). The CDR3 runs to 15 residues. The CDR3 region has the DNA TGCAGTGCTAGAGATCTAGCGCAGGGTACCGGGGAGCTGTTTTTT. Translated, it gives CSARDLAQGTGELFF.

The CDR3 DNA reads as TGTGCCAGCAGTTACCCAATCTTCGGACTGCCCCAAAGTCTAGCGACCCAGTACTTC. Translated, it gives CASSYPIFGLPQSLATQYF. The rearrangement links TRBV6-2 or TRBV6-3 to TRBJ2-5; the D gene is possibly TRBD2 (5 bases). Trimming removed 2 bases from V and 7 bases from J, with 29 bases in between. The CDR3 is 19 residues long. Germline CDR1 MNHEY, CDR2 SVGEGT.

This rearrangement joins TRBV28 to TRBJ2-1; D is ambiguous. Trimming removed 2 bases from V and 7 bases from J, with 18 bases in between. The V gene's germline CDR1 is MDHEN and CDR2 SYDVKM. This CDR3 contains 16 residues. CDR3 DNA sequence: TGTGCCAGCAGTTTAATGGGAAATTTAGGCCAAAATGAGCAGTTCTTC. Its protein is CASSLMGNLGQNEQFF.

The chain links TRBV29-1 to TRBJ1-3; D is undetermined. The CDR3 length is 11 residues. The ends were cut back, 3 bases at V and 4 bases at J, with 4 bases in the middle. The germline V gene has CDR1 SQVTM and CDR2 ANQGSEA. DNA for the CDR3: TGCAGCGTTGAGGTCGGAAACACCATATATTTT. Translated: CSVEVGNTIYF.

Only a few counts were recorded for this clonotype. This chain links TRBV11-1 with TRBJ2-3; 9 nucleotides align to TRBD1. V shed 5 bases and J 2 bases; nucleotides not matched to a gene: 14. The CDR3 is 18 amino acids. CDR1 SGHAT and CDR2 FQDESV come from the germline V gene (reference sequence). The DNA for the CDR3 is TGTGCCAGCAGCCCAAGCGACCAGGGACAGGGCAACACAGATACGCAGTATTTT. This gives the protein CASSPSDQGQGNTDTQYF.

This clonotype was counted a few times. CDR3 bases: TGTGCCAGCAGCAAAATAGGTACTAGCACAGATACGCAGTATTTT. It translates to CASSKIGTSTDTQYF. The J gene is TRBJ2-3, the V gene TRBV27; D is unclear. The germline V gene encodes CDR1 MNHEY and CDR2 SMNVEV (reference sequence). The ends were cut back, 6 bases at V and 0 bases at J, with 13 bases in the middle. The CDR3 spans 15 residues.

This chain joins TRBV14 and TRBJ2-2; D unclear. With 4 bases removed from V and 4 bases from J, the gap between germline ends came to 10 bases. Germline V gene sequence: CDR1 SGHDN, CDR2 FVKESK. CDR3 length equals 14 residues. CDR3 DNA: TGTGCCAGCAGCCCGCGACTCAGCACCGGGGAGCTGTTTTTT. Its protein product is CASSPRLSTGELFF.

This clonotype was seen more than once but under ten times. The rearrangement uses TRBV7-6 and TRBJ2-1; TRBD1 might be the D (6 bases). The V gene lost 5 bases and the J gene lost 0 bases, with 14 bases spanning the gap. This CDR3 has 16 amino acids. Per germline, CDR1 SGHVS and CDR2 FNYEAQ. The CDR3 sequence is CASSPGTPLSYNEQFF. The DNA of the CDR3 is TGTGCCAGCAGCCCCGGGACACCCCTCTCCTACAATGAGCAGTTCTTC.

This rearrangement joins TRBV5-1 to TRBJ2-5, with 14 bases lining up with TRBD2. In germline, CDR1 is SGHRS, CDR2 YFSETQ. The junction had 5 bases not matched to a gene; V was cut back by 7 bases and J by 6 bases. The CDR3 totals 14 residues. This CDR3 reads CASSGTSGSKTQYF. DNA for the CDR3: TGCGCCAGCTCCGGGACTAGCGGGAGTAAGACCCAGTACTTC.

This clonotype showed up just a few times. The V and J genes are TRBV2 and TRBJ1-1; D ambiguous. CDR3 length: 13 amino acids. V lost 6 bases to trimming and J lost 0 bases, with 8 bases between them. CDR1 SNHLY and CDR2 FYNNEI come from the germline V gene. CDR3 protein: CASSRSMNTEAFF. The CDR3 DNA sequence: TGTGCCAGCAGCAGAAGCATGAACACTGAAGCTTTCTTT.

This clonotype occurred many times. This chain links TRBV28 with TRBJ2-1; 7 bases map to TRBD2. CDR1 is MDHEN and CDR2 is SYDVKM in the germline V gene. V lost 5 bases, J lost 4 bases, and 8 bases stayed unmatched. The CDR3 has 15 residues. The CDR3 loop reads CASSPLGGGYNEQFF. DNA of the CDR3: TGTGCCAGCAGTCCCCTCGGCGGGGGTTACAATGAGCAGTTCTTC.

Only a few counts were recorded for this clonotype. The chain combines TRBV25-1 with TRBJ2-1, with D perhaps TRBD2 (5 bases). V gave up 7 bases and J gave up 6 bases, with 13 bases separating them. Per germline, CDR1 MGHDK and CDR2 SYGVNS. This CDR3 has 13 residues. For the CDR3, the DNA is TGTGCCAGCATCAAACTAGGAGGCAATGAGCAGTTCTTC. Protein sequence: CASIKLGGNEQFF.

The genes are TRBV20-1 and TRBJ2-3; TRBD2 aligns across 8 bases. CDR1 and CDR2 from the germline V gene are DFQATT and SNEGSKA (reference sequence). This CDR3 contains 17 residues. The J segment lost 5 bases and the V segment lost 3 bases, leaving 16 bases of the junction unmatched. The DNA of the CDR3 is TGCAGTGCTAGCCCGGAGCCTAATACGGGGGGGCAAGATACGCAGTATTTT. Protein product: CSASPEPNTGGQDTQYF.

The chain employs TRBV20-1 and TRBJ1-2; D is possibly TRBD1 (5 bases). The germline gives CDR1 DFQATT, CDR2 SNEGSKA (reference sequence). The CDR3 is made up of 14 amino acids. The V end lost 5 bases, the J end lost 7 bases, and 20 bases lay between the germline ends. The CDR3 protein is CSAPRRGGDVGYTF. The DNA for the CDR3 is TGCAGTGCTCCCCGCCGGGGAGGGGATGTTGGCTACACCTTC.

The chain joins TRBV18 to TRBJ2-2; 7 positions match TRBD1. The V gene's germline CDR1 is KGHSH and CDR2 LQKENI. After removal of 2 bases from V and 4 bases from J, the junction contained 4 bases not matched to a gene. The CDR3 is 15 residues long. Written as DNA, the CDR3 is TGTGCCAGCTCACCAGGATCAGGGGGCACCGGGGAGCTGTTTTTT. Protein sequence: CASSPGSGGTGELFF.

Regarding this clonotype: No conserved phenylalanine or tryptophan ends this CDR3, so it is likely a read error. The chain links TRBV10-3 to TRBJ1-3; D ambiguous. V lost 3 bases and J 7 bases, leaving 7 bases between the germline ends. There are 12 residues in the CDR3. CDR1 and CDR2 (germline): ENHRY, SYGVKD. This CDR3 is CAISDSANTIYL. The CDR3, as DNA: TGTGCCATCAGTGATTCAGCGAACACCATATATCTT.

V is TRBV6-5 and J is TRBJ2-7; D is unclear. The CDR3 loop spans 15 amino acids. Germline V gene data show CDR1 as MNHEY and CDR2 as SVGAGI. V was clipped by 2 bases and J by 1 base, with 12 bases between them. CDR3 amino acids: CASSYRPDPSYEQYF. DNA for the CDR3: TGTGCCAGCAGTTACCGCCCCGACCCGTCCTACGAGCAGTACTTC.

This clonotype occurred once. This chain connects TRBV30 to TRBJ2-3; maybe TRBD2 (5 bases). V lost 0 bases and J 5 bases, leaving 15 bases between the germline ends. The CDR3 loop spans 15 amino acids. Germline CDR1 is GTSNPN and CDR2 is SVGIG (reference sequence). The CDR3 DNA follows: TGTGCCTGGAGTGTACGGCCTAGCTGGGGAGATACGCAGTATTTT. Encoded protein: CAWSVRPSWGDTQYF.

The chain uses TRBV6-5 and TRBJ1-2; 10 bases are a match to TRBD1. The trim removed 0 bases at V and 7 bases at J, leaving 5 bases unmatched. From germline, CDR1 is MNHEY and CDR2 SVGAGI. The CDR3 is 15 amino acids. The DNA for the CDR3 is TGTGCCAGCAGTTACTCGAGACAGGGGGCGGGTGGCTACACCTTC. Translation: CASSYSRQGAGGYTF.

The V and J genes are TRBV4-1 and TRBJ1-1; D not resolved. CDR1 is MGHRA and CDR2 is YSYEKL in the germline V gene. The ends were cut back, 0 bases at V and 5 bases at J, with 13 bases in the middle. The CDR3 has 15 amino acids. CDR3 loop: CASSQETPLGTEAFF. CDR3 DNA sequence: TGCGCCAGCAGCCAAGAAACCCCTTTGGGTACTGAAGCTTTCTTT.

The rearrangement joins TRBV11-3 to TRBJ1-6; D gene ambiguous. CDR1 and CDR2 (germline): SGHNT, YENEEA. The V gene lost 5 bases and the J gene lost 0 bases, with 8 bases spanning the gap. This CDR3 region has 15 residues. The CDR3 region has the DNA TGTGCCAGCAGCAAGAGCAGCTCCTATAATTCACCCCTCCACTTT. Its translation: CASSKSSSYNSPLHF.

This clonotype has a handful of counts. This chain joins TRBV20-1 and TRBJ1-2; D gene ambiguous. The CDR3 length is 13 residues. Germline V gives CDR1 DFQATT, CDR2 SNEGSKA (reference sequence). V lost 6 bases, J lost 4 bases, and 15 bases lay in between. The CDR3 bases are TGCAGTGCCCCACGGGCCAAGGTCTATGGCTACACCTTC. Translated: CSAPRAKVYGYTF.

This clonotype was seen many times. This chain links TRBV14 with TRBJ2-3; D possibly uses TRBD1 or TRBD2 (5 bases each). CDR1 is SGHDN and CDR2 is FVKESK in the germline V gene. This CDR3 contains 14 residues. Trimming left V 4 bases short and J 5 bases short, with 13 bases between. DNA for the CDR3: TGTGCCAGCAGCCCAGGGACGGTAGGAGATACGCAGTATTTT. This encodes CASSPGTVGDTQYF.

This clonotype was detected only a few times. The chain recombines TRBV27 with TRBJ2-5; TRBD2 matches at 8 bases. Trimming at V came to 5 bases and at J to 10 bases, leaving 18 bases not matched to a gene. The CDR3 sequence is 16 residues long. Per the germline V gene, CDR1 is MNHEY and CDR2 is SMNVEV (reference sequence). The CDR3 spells CASSPLGLAPQGDQYF. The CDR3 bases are TGTGCCAGCAGTCCCCTCGGACTAGCCCCCCAAGGGGACCAGTACTTC.

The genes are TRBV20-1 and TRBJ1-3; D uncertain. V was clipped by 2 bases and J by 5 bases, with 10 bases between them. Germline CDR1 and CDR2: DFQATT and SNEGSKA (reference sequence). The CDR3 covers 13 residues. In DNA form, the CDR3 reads TGCAGTGCTAGACCTCTAGAGAGAAACACCATATATTTT. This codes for CSARPLERNTIYF.

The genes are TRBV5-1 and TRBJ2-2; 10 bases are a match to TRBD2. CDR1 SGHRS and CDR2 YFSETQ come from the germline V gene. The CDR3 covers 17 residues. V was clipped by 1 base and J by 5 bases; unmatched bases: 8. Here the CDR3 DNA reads TGCGCCAGCAGCTTGACTACTCCGGGACTAGCGACCGGGGAGCTGTTTTTT. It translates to CASSLTTPGLATGELFF.

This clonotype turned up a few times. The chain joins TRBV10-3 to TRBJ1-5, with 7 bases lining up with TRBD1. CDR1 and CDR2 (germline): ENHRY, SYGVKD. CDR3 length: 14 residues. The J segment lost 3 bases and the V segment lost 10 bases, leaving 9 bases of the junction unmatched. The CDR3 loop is CATMTGWDNQPQHF. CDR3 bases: TGTGCCACCATGACAGGGTGGGACAATCAGCCCCAGCATTTT.

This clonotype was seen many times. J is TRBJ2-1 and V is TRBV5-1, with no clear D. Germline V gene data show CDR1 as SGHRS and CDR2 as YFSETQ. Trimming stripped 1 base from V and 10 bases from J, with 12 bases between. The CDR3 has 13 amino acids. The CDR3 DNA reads TGCGCCAGCAGCTTGCCCGGTACCCCCGAGCAGTTCTTC. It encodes CASSLPGTPEQFF. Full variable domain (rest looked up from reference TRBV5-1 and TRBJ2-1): KAGVTQTPRYLIKTRGQQVTLSCSPISGHRSVSWYQQTPGQGLQFLFEYFSETQRNKGNFPGRFSGRQFSNSRSEMNVSTLELGDSALYLCASSLPGTPEQFFGPGTRLTVL.

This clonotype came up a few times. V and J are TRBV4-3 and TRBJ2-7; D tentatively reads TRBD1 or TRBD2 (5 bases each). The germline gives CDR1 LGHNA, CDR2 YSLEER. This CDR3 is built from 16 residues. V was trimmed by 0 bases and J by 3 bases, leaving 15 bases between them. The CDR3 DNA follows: TGCGCCAGCAGCCAAGATCGGGTAGAGGGGTTCTACGAGCAGTACTTC. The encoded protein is CASSQDRVEGFYEQYF.

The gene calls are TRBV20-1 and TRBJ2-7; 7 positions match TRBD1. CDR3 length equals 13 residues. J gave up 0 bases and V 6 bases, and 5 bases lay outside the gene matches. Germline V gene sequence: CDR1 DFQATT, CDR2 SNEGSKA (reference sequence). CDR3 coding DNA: TGCAGTGCACGAGGGACAGTCTCCTACGAGCAGTACTTC. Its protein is CSARGTVSYEQYF.